These 9 T cell receptor beta chains came from one sample sequenced in a study of blood T cell repertoires in COVID-19. Data came from immunoSEQ multiplex PCR; TCRdb stores just in-frame clones and leaves some out. The sample lists 90,000 or so clones; about 88% were seen once. The sequenced material came from peripheral blood. The receptors derive from a man older than 75 with active or convalescent COVID-19.

The rearrangement joins TRBV5-1 to TRBJ2-1, with D possibly matching TRBD1 (6 bases). This CDR3 comprises 15 residues. The germline V and J ends were trimmed by 4 bases and 3 bases, with 14 bases remaining between them. Per germline, CDR1 SGHRS and CDR2 YFSETQ. The CDR3 DNA sequence: TGCGCCAGCAGCGGACGGGACACCTTCTACAATGAGCAGTTCTTC. Protein product: CASSGRDTFYNEQFF.

For this clone: The identical CDR3 is also encoded by other nucleotide sequences in the sample. The chain employs TRBV29-1 and TRBJ2-5; 12 bases fit TRBD1. Germline CDR1 and CDR2: SQVTM and ANQGSEA. The J segment lost 5 bases and the V segment lost 6 bases, leaving 10 bases of the junction unmatched. This CDR3 spans 15 amino acids. CDR3 nucleotides: TGCAGCGTGACCGGGACAGGGGGCTTCGGTGAGACCCAGTACTTC. This translates into CSVTGTGGFGETQYF. Drawing the rest from reference TRBV29-1 and TRBJ2-5, the complete variable domain is SAVISQKPSRDICQRGTSLTIQCQVDSQVTMMFWYRQQPGQSLTLIATANQGSEATYESGFVIDKFPISRPNLTFSTLTVSNMSPEDSSIYLCSVTGTGGFGETQYFGPGTRLLVL.

This clone was found once. The rearrangement joins TRBV6-5 to TRBJ1-2; possible D gene TRBD1, 5 bases. Trimming cost V 6 bases and J 2 bases, with 10 bases left between them. The germline V gene has CDR1 MNHEY and CDR2 SVGAGI. The CDR3 is made up of 13 amino acids. CDR3 region: CASRPQENYGYTF. The CDR3 coding sequence is TGTGCCAGCAGGCCACAGGAAAACTATGGCTACACCTTC.

The genes are TRBV4-1 and TRBJ1-3; D gene uncertain. Trimming removed 0 bases from V and 6 bases from J, with 15 bases in between. Germline values: CDR1 MGHRA, CDR2 YSYEKL. This CDR3 region has 16 residues. The CDR3 reads CASSQEAQASLNTIYF. In DNA, the CDR3 is TGCGCCAGCAGCCAAGAGGCCCAGGCTTCGTTAAACACCATATATTTT.

This clone was seen only once. This sequence joins TRBV29-1 and TRBJ2-5; maybe TRBD2 (7 bases). This CDR3 comprises 10 residues. Per germline, CDR1 SQVTM and CDR2 ANQGSEA. V lost 4 bases and J 11 bases, leaving 11 bases between the germline ends. CDR3 region: CSVGEGGQYF. DNA of the CDR3: TGCAGCGTTGGGGAGGGGGGACAGTACTTC.

This chain joins TRBV29-1 and TRBJ1-5, with D maybe TRBD1 (6 bases). There are 14 residues in the CDR3. Germline V CDR1 and CDR2: SQVTM, ANQGSEA. Between the trimmed V and J ends, which lost 5 bases and 6 bases, there was a span of 17 bases. The CDR3 loop reads CSVLTNRAGQPQHF. CDR3 nucleotide sequence: TGCAGCGTTCTCACAAACAGGGCCGGTCAGCCCCAGCATTTT.

This chain connects TRBV6-2 or TRBV6-3 to TRBJ2-3, with 9 bases aligning to TRBD2. The CDR3 contains 17 residues. V shed 4 bases and J 5 bases; nucleotides not matched to a gene: 13. The germline gives CDR1 MNHEY, CDR2 SVGEGT. CDR3 nucleotides: TGTGCCAGCAGTTCCGGCGGGCTGGTAGCGGGAGTAGATACGCAGTATTTT. This sequence encodes CASSSGGLVAGVDTQYF.

This chain joins TRBV4-1 and TRBJ1-2, with D uncertain. CDR3 length: 16 residues. From germline, CDR1 is MGHRA and CDR2 YSYEKL. V lost 0 bases and J lost 4, with 15 bases in between. The CDR3 region has the DNA TGCGCCAGCAGCCAAGATCTCCAGCGAATGAGCTATGGCTACACCTTC. This codes for CASSQDLQRMSYGYTF.

V is TRBV12-5 and J is TRBJ1-2; possible D gene TRBD1, 5 bases. The germline gives CDR1 LGHNT, CDR2 FRNRAP. The CDR3 sequence is 13 residues long. The V gene lost 0 bases and the J gene lost 9 bases, with 11 bases spanning the gap. The CDR3 DNA is TGTGCTAGTGGTTTGGTACGGGGGGGGAGCTACACCTTC. This translates into CASGLVRGGSYTF.